The rows below give T cell receptor beta chains drawn from one sample of a study of beta chain features in type 1 diabetes. Data came from immunoSEQ multiplex PCR; TCRdb stores just in-frame clones and leaves some out. The sample holds roughly 730,000 clones, roughly 13% seen once. The sequenced sample consisted of naive CD4+ T cells from blood. Source of these receptors: a man younger than 35 with type 1 diabetes. The CDR3 runs from the conserved cysteine through the conserved F or W. Fields, in order: V gene, clone size, CDR3 length, CDR3 protein. A clone size is listed for some rows: how often the clone was seen (once, few, many), or a class if it is expanded.

V gene: TRBV5-1
clone size: .
CDR3 length: 15
CDR3 protein: CASSSFQGSAAEAFF

V gene: TRBV11-2
clone size: .
CDR3 length: 14
CDR3 protein: CASSEQSSTDTQYF

V gene: TRBV30
clone size: .
CDR3 length: 16
CDR3 protein: CAWRDPAGGNTGELFF

V gene: TRBV30
clone size: .
CDR3 length: 15
CDR3 protein: CANSERSLPHYGYTF

V gene: TRBV28
clone size: few
CDR3 length: 14
CDR3 protein: CASNLGQGTYGYTF

V gene: TRBV7-2
clone size: .
CDR3 length: 14
CDR3 protein: CASSFGQDWDEQFF

V gene: TRBV5-1
clone size: .
CDR3 length: 13
CDR3 protein: CASSGGLDQPQHF

V gene: TRBV20-1
clone size: .
CDR3 length: 11
CDR3 protein: CSARGNGEAFF

V gene: TRBV28
clone size: few
CDR3 length: 15
CDR3 protein: CASSPRDRGHYEQYF

V gene: TRBV6-5
clone size: few
CDR3 length: 15
CDR3 protein: CASRKRQGLNEKLFF

V gene: TRBV2
clone size: .
CDR3 length: 13
CDR3 protein: CASNGGPGQPQHF

V gene: TRBV28
clone size: few
CDR3 length: 12
CDR3 protein: CASSWNRYEQYF